The 10 T cell receptor beta chains presented below share a single source sample, sequenced in a study of blood T cell repertoires in COVID-19 (dated by TCRdb to 2019 to 2021). Receptor amplification or capture employed the immunoSEQ multiplex PCR assay. Here the immuneACCESS table is served through TCRdb, limited to in-frame sequences with V and J called. Missing clones are a known gap in these copies; in checked studies unresolved V genes cover under half, and the rest lacks a known reason. For this sample the table gives roughly 170,000 clones, of which around 72% were detected only once. The leading ten clones occupy 2.5% to 3% of the sample. The sequencing sample was made of peripheral blood. These receptor sequences come from a woman of 80 years or more with acute or convalescent COVID-19.

The chain uses TRBV2 and TRBJ1-4; a weak D match, TRBD1 (5 bases). The CDR3 spans 14 residues. With 6 bases removed from V and 0 bases from J, the gap between germline ends came to 8 bases. CDR1 and CDR2 from the germline V gene are SNHLY and FYNNEI. The chain's CDR3 is CASRETATNEKLFF. The CDR3 nucleotides are TGTGCCAGCAGAGAGACAGCAACTAATGAAAAACTGTTTTTT.

The chain uses TRBV30 and TRBJ2-7, with 7 positions matching TRBD1. With 2 bases clipped from V and 3 bases from J, the junction kept 7 bases outside the gene matches. The CDR3 spans 14 residues. The germline V gene has CDR1 GTSNPN and CDR2 SVGIG (reference sequence). The CDR3 loop is CAWSPGQANYEQYF. Here the CDR3 DNA reads TGTGCCTGGAGTCCCGGACAGGCTAACTACGAGCAGTACTTC.

This clone was counted once. V and J are TRBV24-1 and TRBJ1-4; TRBD1 is a possible D gene (6 bases). CDR1 is KGHDR, CDR2 SFDVKD, per germline. This CDR3 region has 15 residues. Trimming took 2 bases from V and 8 from J, leaving 14 bases between them. The CDR3 bases are TGTGCCACCAGTGATTGGCAGGGGACCGAAGAAAAACTGTTTTTT. As protein: CATSDWQGTEEKLFF.

This chain joins TRBV19 and TRBJ1-6, with D possibly TRBD1 on 5 matching bases. V gave up 3 bases and J gave up 10 bases, with 10 bases separating them. There are 13 residues in the CDR3. Germline-derived CDR1 and CDR2 are LNHDA and SQIVND (reference sequence). The CDR3: CASSIAGGSPLHF. The CDR3 DNA is TGTGCCAGTAGTATTGCCGGGGGATCACCCCTCCACTTT.

The CDR3 reads CASSYWDFYSSGANVLTF. The CDR3 nucleotides read TGTGCCAGCAGTTATTGGGACTTCTACAGCTCTGGGGCCAACGTCCTGACTTTC. The chain is built from TRBV6-2 or TRBV6-3 and TRBJ2-6; a weak D match, TRBD2 (6 bases). Trimming shortened V by 3 bases and J by 0 bases, and 15 bases separated the two germline ends. Germline V gene data show CDR1 as MNHEY and CDR2 as SVGEGT. The CDR3 spans 18 residues.

The chain uses TRBV28 and TRBJ2-1; 11 bases line up with TRBD2. The trim removed 5 bases at V and 2 bases at J, leaving 2 bases unmatched. The CDR3 extends over 15 amino acids. The germline V gene has CDR1 MDHEN and CDR2 SYDVKM. CDR3 region: CASSLAGGTYNEQFF. The CDR3 region has the DNA TGTGCCAGCAGTCTAGCGGGAGGAACCTACAATGAGCAGTTCTTC.

The chain joins TRBV5-8 to TRBJ1-5, with 9 bases aligning to TRBD1. V was pared by 3 bases and J by 7 bases, with 11 bases of the junction left unmatched. The germline V gene has CDR1 SGHTS and CDR2 YDEGEE. CDR3 length equals 16 residues. CDR3: CASSSGLQGAGQPQHF. The CDR3 DNA follows: TGTGCCAGCAGCTCAGGGCTACAGGGGGCAGGGCAGCCCCAGCATTTT.

CDR3 sequence (DNA): TGTGCCAGCAAGGCTTTAGCGGGAGGCAATGAGCAGTTCTTC. Protein product: CASKALAGGNEQFF. The chain links TRBV9 to TRBJ2-1; 10 bases are shared with TRBD2. Germline CDR1 SGDLS, CDR2 YYNGEE. This CDR3 has 14 residues. V dropped 6 bases and J dropped 6; count of bases not matched to a gene: 6. The full variable domain, rest sourced from reference TRBV9 and TRBJ2-1, is DSGVTQTPKHLITATGQRVTLRCSPRSGDLSVYWYQQSLDQGLQFLIQYYNGEERAKGNILERFSAQQFPDLHSELNLSSLELGDSALYFCASKALAGGNEQFFGPGTRLTVL.

This clone was found a few times. The chain combines TRBV28 with TRBJ2-5; D is possibly TRBD1 (5 bases). From germline, CDR1 is MDHEN and CDR2 SYDVKM. The CDR3 contains 14 residues. CDR3 DNA sequence: TGTGCTATTAAAGAAGGGGTGGGTCAAGAGACCCAGTACTTC. Translating it yields CAIKEGVGQETQYF.

The CDR3 loop reads CASSPESSSGANVLTF. CDR3 in DNA: TGTGCCAGCTCACCTGAAAGTAGCTCTGGGGCCAACGTCCTGACTTTC. The V and J genes are TRBV18 and TRBJ2-6; no clear D. Germline-derived CDR1 and CDR2 are KGHSH and LQKENI. V lost 3 bases and J 0 bases, leaving 9 bases between the germline ends. This CDR3 has 16 amino acids.